This section outlines one TCR beta chain sequence together with its context. The sample comes from a study of blood T cell repertoires in COVID-19. Study at large: From the United States, Italy and Spain came samples of acute and convalescent COVID-19.

Donors of Cohort 3 who recovered were those that had two negative PCRs, clearance, or symptom resolution. Data came from immunoSEQ multiplex PCR; TCRdb stores just in-frame clones and leaves some out. Seen here are 210,000 or so clones, around 80% observed once, and the top ten hold about 2%. Sequencing used PBMCs or T cells enriched from blood (not recorded which). This clonotype was sampled from a man aged 55 to 70 who had recovered from COVID-19.

The chain's CDR3 is CASRMDRSEQFF. The CDR3 DNA reads TGTGCCAGCAGGATGGACAGAAGCGAGCAGTTCTTC. The chain uses TRBV12-3 or TRBV12-4 and TRBJ2-1, with D possibly being TRBD1 (6 bases). The CDR3 covers 12 residues. Between the trimmed V and J ends, which lost 6 bases and 10 bases, there was a span of 13 bases.